This entry lists 13 T cell receptor beta chains sequenced from one sample in a study of human T cells and chemical hapten exposure. As to time point: pre-sensitization, week 0. The treatment denotes: therapeutic diphenylcyclopropenone sensitization with weekly scalp DPC. One entry per CDR3 protein results from TCRdb running MiXCR on the RACE reads. This table has 200,000 to 300,000 distinct CDR3 sequences, about 8.1% appearing once. Specimen: whole blood, collected in connection with sensitization to the hapten diphenylcyclopropenone (DPC). The source is a woman aged 40-49 years with alopecia areata. Some clones in this sample may be carry-over from other donors' samples.

This clonotype has just one count. The rearrangement joins TRBV6-1 to TRBJ2-7; 8 positions match TRBD1. Per germline, CDR1 MNHNS and CDR2 SASEGT. After removal of 7 bases from V and 5 bases from J, the junction contained 10 bases not matched to a gene. The CDR3 covers 14 residues. The CDR3 DNA reads as TGTGCCAGCAAGAGGGTGCAGGGGGCTGACGAGCAGTACTTC. It codes for CASKRVQGADEQYF.

This clonotype turned up a few times. CDR3 loop: CASSPWTHTDTQYF. CDR3 nucleotides: TGTGCCAGCAGCCCCTGGACCCACACAGATACGCAGTATTTT. The V call is TRBV7-2, the J call TRBJ2-3; the D is unclear. There are 14 residues in the CDR3. Trimming left V 5 bases short and J 2 bases short, with 11 bases between. Germline V gene data show CDR1 as SGHTA and CDR2 as FQGNSA.

Many counts were recorded for this clonotype. The J gene is TRBJ1-3, the V gene TRBV28; D unresolved. CDR3 length: 14 residues. Germline V gives CDR1 MDHEN, CDR2 SYDVKM. The V end lost 5 bases, the J end lost 4 bases, and 12 bases lay between the germline ends. CDR3 sequence (DNA): TGTGCCAGCAGTCTGCGGGGTGCAGGAAACACCATATATTTT. This codes for CASSLRGAGNTIYF.

The rearrangement links TRBV27 to TRBJ1-2; D gene unclear. The V end was cut by 6 bases, the J end by 4 bases, with 15 bases between. In germline, CDR1 is MNHEY, CDR2 SMNVEV (reference sequence). This CDR3 spans 14 amino acids. DNA for the CDR3: TGTGCCAGCAGCCCCACCCCAGTATTCTATGGCTACACCTTC. It translates to CASSPTPVFYGYTF.

The V and J genes are TRBV4-2 and TRBJ1-4; a weak D match, TRBD1 (6 bases). The CDR3 has 15 amino acids. V shed 6 bases and J shed 3 bases, with 14 bases lying between them. Germline CDR1 reads LGHNA; CDR2 reads YNFKEQ. The CDR3, as DNA: TGTGCCAGCAGGTACAACAGGGCCCCTAATGAAAAACTGTTTTTT. It translates to CASRYNRAPNEKLFF.

This clonotype showed up just a few times. The gene calls are TRBV6-1 and TRBJ2-1; D perhaps matches TRBD2 (6 bases). The CDR3 consists of 14 residues. CDR1 is MNHNS, CDR2 SASEGT, per germline. The DNA for the CDR3 is TGTGCTTTGGGGGGTGATTTGCCCTACAATGAGCAGTTCTTC. Residues: CALGGDLPYNEQFF.

This rearrangement joins TRBV12-3 or TRBV12-4 to TRBJ2-1; D possibly corresponds to TRBD2 (5 bases). Trimming took off 5 bases at V and 4 bases at J, with 12 bases between the two ends. The length of the CDR3 is 14 residues. The CDR3 nucleotides read TGTGCCAGCAGTCCCACGAGGGTATACAATGAGCAGTTCTTC. Translating it yields CASSPTRVYNEQFF.

This chain joins TRBV5-5 and TRBJ1-3, with 8 bases lining up with TRBD1. Per the germline V gene, CDR1 is SGHKS and CDR2 is YYEKEE (reference sequence). The CDR3 length is 14 residues. V dropped 6 bases and J dropped 0; count of bases not matched to a gene: 2. CDR3 amino acids: CASTTGGSGNTIYF. The CDR3 nucleotides are TGTGCCAGCACCACAGGGGGCTCTGGAAACACCATATATTTT.

This clonotype occurred a few times. The chain employs TRBV2 and TRBJ2-2; D ambiguous. CDR3 size: 14 residues. V was cut by 5 bases and J by 2 bases, with 9 bases left in between. Germline CDR1 SNHLY, CDR2 FYNNEI. CDR3 DNA sequence: TGTGCCAGCAGTCCCGAGGCAAACACCGGGGAGCTGTTTTTT. Residues: CASSPEANTGELFF.

About this clonotype: Compared with germline, one end of the junction differs, possibly owing to a read error. V usage is TRBV15 and J usage is TRBJ1-4; D might be TRBD1 (6 bases). The CDR3 sequence is 17 residues long. Looked up from germline, CDR1 is LNHNV and CDR2 is YYDKDF (reference sequence). CDR3 loop: CATSRGGGSPTNGKLFF. In DNA form, the CDR3 reads TGTGCCACCAGCAGAGGAGGGGGGAGCCCAACTAATGGAAAACTGTTTTTT.

This clonotype has more than one count but fewer than ten. V usage is TRBV20-1 and J usage is TRBJ2-4; D gene uncertain. This CDR3 has 15 residues. CDR1 is DFQATT and CDR2 is SNEGSKA in the germline V gene (reference sequence). V was cut by 1 base and J by 0 bases, with 10 bases left in between. CDR3 protein: CSARALSGAKNIQYF. The CDR3 DNA reads TGCAGTGCTAGAGCTCTCTCAGGAGCCAAAAACATTCAGTACTTC.

This clonotype was detected ten times or more. This chain joins TRBV6-2 or TRBV6-3 and TRBJ1-5, with 12 nucleotides matching TRBD1. Germline CDR1 reads MNHEY; CDR2 reads SVGEGT. The CDR3 covers 16 residues. V dropped 0 bases and J dropped 5; count of bases not matched to a gene: 2. As DNA, the CDR3 is TGTGCCAGCAGTTACTCCGGGACAGGGGGCGATCAGCCCCAGCATTTT. It yields the protein CASSYSGTGGDQPQHF.

This clonotype was observed a single time. The chain is built from TRBV9 and TRBJ1-6; a weak D match, TRBD1 (5 bases). This CDR3 comprises 13 residues. Deletions cut 1 base from V and 6 bases from J, with 5 bases between. The germline V gene encodes CDR1 SGDLS and CDR2 YYNGEE. CDR3 coding DNA: TGTGCCAGCAGCGTACAGGGTAATTCACCCCTCCACTTT. Amino acid sequence: CASSVQGNSPLHF.